This is a list of T cell receptor beta chains from one sample in a study of control samples from healthy donors and cancer patients. TCRdb keeps only in-frame clones here, not all; method: immunoSEQ multiplex PCR. The repertoire holds 150,000 to 200,000 clones, about 90% seen once, with approximately 1.6% in the top ten. The sample was blood. These TCRs come from a man between 18 and 35 years old in good health. The CDR3 runs from the conserved cysteine through the conserved F or W. A D gene is named only where the DNA matches it firmly. Size is omitted from some rows. Given values are once, few, many or a class for expanded clones.

19 | NA | TRBJ1-3 | TRBV7-9 | NA | TGTGCCAGCAGCTTAACGGGGGGAGAGGGGCCTCTCTCTGGAAACACCATATATTTT | CASSLTGGEGPLSGNTIYF
14 | TRBD1 | TRBJ1-1 | TRBV27 | NA | TGTGCCAGCAGTTTTACACAGGGGCGGGCTGAAGCTTTCTTT | CASSFTQGRAEAFF
16 | TRBD1 | TRBJ1-5 | TRBV19 | NA | TGTGCCAGTAGTCCTGGGACAGGCCGAGTAAATCAGCCCCAGCATTTT | CASSPGTGRVNQPQHF
15 | TRBD1 | TRBJ1-3 | TRBV13 | once | TGTGCCAGCAGCTCCTACCGACAGGGGGAGAACACCATATATTTT | CASSSYRQGENTIYF
17 | NA | TRBJ1-2 | TRBV11-2 | NA | TGTGCCAGCTTACCTGTGGGAGGGGGTCGCTGGAGCTATGGCTACACCTTC | CASLPVGGGRWSYGYTF
18 | TRBD2 | TRBJ2-5 | TRBV4-2 | NA | TGTGCCAGCAGCCAAGAGGGAGCGGGGGGGCTAACAGGCGAGACCCAGTACTTC | CASSQEGAGGLTGETQYF
17 | NA | TRBJ2-5 | TRBV28 | NA | TGTGCCAGCAGTTTCCGCGGGGCAGGGAGGTACCAAGAGACCCAGTACTTC | CASSFRGAGRYQETQYF
14 | NA | TRBJ1-4 | TRBV21-1 | few | TGTGCCAGCAGCAAGCCCAAGGCGGGGGGAAAACTGTTTTTT | CASSKPKAGGKLFF
14 | TRBD2 | TRBJ2-1 | TRBV7-3 | NA | TGTGCCAGCAGCTCGCTAGCGGGGTCGGAAGAGCAGTTCTTC | CASSSLAGSEEQFF
14 | NA | TRBJ2-7 | TRBV6-1 | few | TGTGCCAGCAGTGAAGTTCAGTATAGACCGCGGGAGTACTTC | CASSEVQYRPREYF
15 | NA | TRBJ1-3 | TRBV18 | NA | TGTGCCAGCTCACCCACACGGGGGTCTGGAAACACCATATATTTT | CASSPTRGSGNTIYF
13 | NA | TRBJ1-5 | TRBV30 | once | TGTGCCTGGAGTGTACGGGGTAATCAGCCCCAGCATTTT | CAWSVRGNQPQHF
10 | NA | TRBJ1-1 | TRBV29-1 | NA | TGCAGCGTCCAGGGCACTGAAGCTTTCTTT | CSVQGTEAFF
13 | NA | TRBJ2-7 | TRBV19 | NA | TGTGCCAGTAGTAGAGGACCAGCGGACGAGCAGTACTTC | CASSRGPADEQYF
16 | NA | TRBJ2-1 | TRBV9 | NA | TGTGCCAGCAGCGTAGTCCGGGGGTCAGGTCTGGATGAGCAGTTCTTC | CASSVVRGSGLDEQFF
15 | TRBD2 | TRBJ2-1 | TRBV6-2/TRBV6-3 | NA | TGTGCCAGCAGTTACTCTAGCGGGGGGGCCCATGAGCAGTTCTTC | CASSYSSGGAHEQFF
13 | NA | TRBJ1-4 | TRBV6-2/TRBV6-3 | NA | TGTGCCAGCAGTTACCGGGGTGACCTCCCCGGGTTTTTT | CASSYRGDLPGFF
13 | NA | TRBJ2-7 | TRBV5-5 | NA | TGTGCCAGCAGCTTGGTACCCCAGGGCGAGCAGTACTTC | CASSLVPQGEQYF
13 | NA | TRBJ2-5 | TRBV5-1 | NA | TGCGCCAGCATGGGAACTTTGGGGGAGACCCAGTACTTC | CASMGTLGETQYF
8 | NA | TRBJ2-7 | TRBV5-3 | NA | TGTGCCAGGGCTCGACTGCAATTC | CARARLQF
14 | NA | TRBJ2-5 | TRBV6-2/TRBV6-3 | NA | TGTGCCAGCAGCTCCCCCCGGGGAATAGAGACCCAGTACTTC | CASSSPRGIETQYF
13 | NA | TRBJ2-3 | TRBV2 | NA | TGTGCCAGCAGGTCACTAGCCACAGATACGCAGTATTTT | CASRSLATDTQYF
13 | NA | TRBJ1-2 | TRBV29-1 | NA | TGCAGCGCTGGGCCGGGGCTCCGAGGTGGCTACACCTTC | CSAGPGLRGGYTF
16 | NA | TRBJ1-6 | TRBV2 | once | TGTGCCAGCAGGAGACAGAACACCATACCTAATTCACCCCTCCACTTT | CASRRQNTIPNSPLHF
17 | NA | TRBJ2-1 | TRBV18 | NA | TGTGCCAGCTCACCAGGCCCCGGAGAGGGAAGGGGCAATGAGCAGTTCTTC | CASSPGPGEGRGNEQFF
16 | TRBD2 | TRBJ2-2 | TRBV28 | NA | TGTGCCAGCAGTTTATCAAGCGGGGTATACACCGGGGAGCTGTTTTTT | CASSLSSGVYTGELFF
16 | TRBD1 | TRBJ2-2 | TRBV7-6 | NA | TGTGCCAGCAGCTTAGGGAACAGGGGCGCCACCGGGGAGCTGTTTTTT | CASSLGNRGATGELFF
13 | TRBD1 | TRBJ1-3 | TRBV19 | NA | TGTGCCAGTGGGACAGACTCTGGAAACACCATATATTTT | CASGTDSGNTIYF
14 | NA | TRBJ1-3 | TRBV27 | few | TGTGCCAGCAGCTACCTGTACTCTGGAAACACCATATATTTT | CASSYLYSGNTIYF
17 | NA | TRBJ2-3 | TRBV7-6 | NA | TGTGCCAGCAGCTTGGGGGCGGCGGGGAGAAGCACAGATACGCAGTATTTT | CASSLGAAGRSTDTQYF
14 | NA | TRBJ2-7 | TRBV5-1 | NA | TGCGCCAGCAGCCAGGGGTGGGGGGTCTACGAGCAGTACTTC | CASSQGWGVYEQYF
13 | NA | TRBJ2-3 | TRBV2 | NA | TGTGCCAGCAGTTATAGCCTGCGAGATACGCAGTATTTT | CASSYSLRDTQYF
13 | NA | TRBJ1-5 | TRBV28 | many | TGTGCCAGCAGGGACAGTTTCAATCAGCCCCAGCATTTT | CASRDSFNQPQHF
14 | NA | TRBJ1-2 | TRBV19 | NA | TGTGCCAGTACCGCAGACAGAACCGCGGGGGGCTACACCTTC | CASTADRTAGGYTF
16 | NA | TRBJ1-1 | TRBV27 | NA | TGTGCCAGCGGCGTCCTGGAGGAGAGCCTGAACACTGAAGCTTTCTTT | CASGVLEESLNTEAFF
14 | TRBD1 | TRBJ1-5 | TRBV10-1 | few | TGCGCCAGCAGCGGACAGGGTCCCAATCAGCCCCAGCATTTT | CASSGQGPNQPQHF
15 | TRBD1 | TRBJ1-6 | TRBV6-4 | few | TGTGCCAGCAGCGCTGGGACAGGCGGAGATTCACCCCTCCACTTT | CASSAGTGGDSPLHF